The 14 T cell receptor beta chains presented below share a single source sample, sequenced in a study of shared clonotypes between healthy human individuals. Clones were sequenced by immunoSEQ multiplex PCR, and TCRdb holds only the in-frame ones, with some missing. The sample includes about 2,500,000 clones, more than 90% of them seen just once. The sample consisted of naive CD4+ T cells sorted from blood. Subset noted: CD45RA+ positively selected. The receptors here all came from a young man in good health.

The chain links TRBV27 to TRBJ2-7; TRBD1 might be the D (5 bases). Trimming removed 0 bases at V and 6 bases at J, with 12 bases between. Germline V gene data show CDR1 as MNHEY and CDR2 as SMNVEV (reference sequence). CDR3 length equals 14 residues. The DNA of the CDR3 is TGTGCCAGCAGTTTATCATCCGACAGCCTCGAGCAGTACTTC. Translation gives CASSLSSDSLEQYF.

The chain employs TRBV2 and TRBJ1-6; 7 bases are shared with TRBD1. Germline V lookup: CDR1 SNHLY, CDR2 FYNNEI. Trimming removed 4 bases from V and 7 bases from J; junction bases left unmatched: 7. The CDR3 length is 15 residues. The DNA for the CDR3 is TGTGCCAGCAGTGGGCAGGGGGTTTTGAATTCACCCCTCCACTTT. It specifies CASSGQGVLNSPLHF.

V gene TRBV11-2 combines with J gene TRBJ1-5; the match to TRBD1 covers 7 bases. The CDR3 loop spans 15 amino acids. After removal of 4 bases from V and 4 bases from J, the junction contained 7 bases not matched to a gene. Germline CDR1 and CDR2: SGHAT and FQNNGV. This chain's CDR3 is CASSSTGMGNQPQHF. CDR3 DNA: TGTGCCAGCAGCTCGACAGGGATGGGGAATCAGCCCCAGCATTTT.

V gene TRBV7-8 combines with J gene TRBJ1-4; D is uncertain. Germline-derived CDR1 and CDR2 are SGHVS and FQNEAQ. CDR3 length: 17 residues. V shed 1 base and J shed 3 bases, with 15 bases lying between them. CDR3 sequence: CASSLGDWWRANEKLFF. CDR3 DNA: TGTGCCAGCAGCTTAGGTGACTGGTGGAGGGCTAATGAAAAACTGTTTTTT.

The CDR3 protein is CASSVRQGDYEQYF. The CDR3 DNA follows: TGTGCCAGCAGCGTAAGACAGGGGGACTACGAGCAGTACTTC. The chain recombines TRBV9 with TRBJ2-7; 9 bases align to TRBD1. V lost 1 base, J lost 3 bases, and 2 bases stayed unmatched. The CDR3 extends over 14 amino acids. The germline gives CDR1 SGDLS, CDR2 YYNGEE.

Notes on this clone: Other nucleotide sequences in the sample specify the same CDR3. This sequence joins TRBV5-1 and TRBJ1-4; TRBD1 might be the D (5 bases). CDR3 size: 14 residues. The germline CDR1 and CDR2 sequences are SGHRS and YFSETQ. Trimming stripped 2 bases from V and 5 bases from J, with 10 bases between. Here the CDR3 reads CASSLGVPNEKLFF. The CDR3 nucleotides read TGCGCCAGCAGCTTAGGGGTCCCGAATGAAAAACTGTTTTTT.

The chain combines TRBV30 with TRBJ2-5; TRBD1 matches 7 bases. Trimming cost V 1 base and J 4 bases; bases outside gene matches: 12. Germline values: CDR1 GTSNPN, CDR2 SVGIG (reference sequence). The CDR3 totals 16 residues. CDR3 sequence (DNA): TGTGCCTGGAGTGGAGGAGCAGGGGGATATGGAGAGACCCAGTACTTC. Translation gives CAWSGGAGGYGETQYF.

The chain is built from TRBV5-4 and TRBJ2-5; 8 bases agree with TRBD2. V gave up 5 bases and J gave up 4 bases; unmatched junction bases: 10. Per the germline V gene, CDR1 is SGHNT and CDR2 is YYREEE (reference sequence). The CDR3 is made up of 15 amino acids. The CDR3 spells CASSRGGAGVETQYF. The CDR3 coding sequence is TGTGCCAGCAGTCGAGGGGGAGCGGGGGTAGAGACCCAGTACTTC. Combining the CDR3 with reference TRBV5-4 and TRBJ2-5 gives the whole variable domain ETGVTQSPTHLIKTRGQQVTLRCSSQSGHNTVSWYQQALGQGPQFIFQYYREEENGRGNFPPRFSGLQFPNYSSELNVNALELDDSALYLCASSRGGAGVETQYFGPGTRLLVL.

V and J are TRBV5-1 and TRBJ1-1; D gene ambiguous. The CDR3 covers 12 residues. The germline CDR1 and CDR2 sequences are SGHRS and YFSETQ. The V gene lost 3 bases and the J gene lost 11 bases, with 14 bases spanning the gap. In DNA, the CDR3 is TGCGCCAGCAGCTCGGGCAAGGTTGGGGCTTTCTTT. Protein sequence: CASSSGKVGAFF.

The CDR3 spells CASTLTGSTEAFF. DNA of the CDR3: TGTGCCAGTACCCTTACAGGGTCGACTGAAGCTTTCTTT. The rearrangement joins TRBV19 to TRBJ1-1, with D possibly TRBD1 on 6 matching bases. This CDR3 is built from 13 residues. Germline lookup yields CDR1 LNHDA and CDR2 SQIVND (reference sequence). The ends were cut back, 7 bases at V and 5 bases at J, with 14 bases in the middle.

This sequence joins TRBV15 and TRBJ2-7; 9 positions agree with TRBD1. The CDR3 covers 15 residues. V lost 4 bases, J lost 2 bases, and 6 bases stayed unmatched. CDR1 LNHNV and CDR2 YYDKDF come from the germline V gene (reference sequence). CDR3 coding DNA: TGTGCCACCAGCATAGGACAGGGGACACCCTACGAGCAGTACTTC. Translating gives CATSIGQGTPYEQYF.

The chain links TRBV5-6 to TRBJ2-7; TRBD2 matches 11 bases. This CDR3 is built from 15 residues. In germline, CDR1 is SGHDT, CDR2 YYEEEE. V lost 6 bases to trimming and J lost 2 bases; unmatched junction nucleotides: 7. CDR3 region: CASIISGRAPYEQYF. The DNA for the CDR3 is TGTGCCAGCATCATTAGCGGGAGGGCTCCCTACGAGCAGTACTTC.

The chain employs TRBV5-1 and TRBJ2-5; possibly TRBD2 for D (5 bases). Between the trimmed V and J ends, which lost 0 bases and 5 bases, there was a span of 14 bases. Germline CDR1 and CDR2: SGHRS and YFSETQ. This CDR3 spans 15 amino acids. CDR3 in amino acids: CASSLAGELEETQYF. In DNA, the CDR3 is TGCGCCAGCAGCTTGGCCGGGGAGCTTGAGGAGACCCAGTACTTC.

The chain uses TRBV27 and TRBJ1-2; 11 bases are a match to TRBD1. The CDR3 is made up of 16 amino acids. J was trimmed by 6 bases and V by 3 bases; bases with no gene match: 9. Germline values: CDR1 MNHEY, CDR2 SMNVEV (reference sequence). CDR3 region: CASSLAGTGGIHGYTF. CDR3 bases: TGTGCCAGCAGTTTGGCCGGGACAGGGGGTATTCATGGCTACACCTTC.